These 7 T cell receptor beta chains share one sample of origin, sequenced in a study of T cell changes during pregnancy in multiple sclerosis. Assay used: immunoSEQ multiplex PCR; TCRdb lists only in-frame clones, some missing. Of some 31,000 clones detected, 91% appear once; the ten largest clones hold 3% to 4%. Sequencing was performed on CD8+ T cells from peripheral blood mononuclear cells, taken in the second trimester of pregnancy. These receptors originate from a female donor in good health, enrolled as a control in a pregnancy study.

The V gene is TRBV7-2, the J gene TRBJ2-1, with TRBD2 matching 10 bases. The V segment lost 1 base and the J segment 4 bases; nucleotides outside the gene matches: 4. The CDR3 sequence is 16 residues long. Per germline, CDR1 SGHTA and CDR2 FQGNSA. This CDR3 reads CASSLERGGYYNEQFF. CDR3 DNA sequence: TGTGCCAGCAGCTTAGAGCGGGGGGGTTATTACAATGAGCAGTTCTTC.

The rearrangement links TRBV5-6 to TRBJ2-5, with D maybe TRBD1 (5 bases). V lost 1 base and J lost 0, with 10 bases in between. CDR3 length: 15 amino acids. In germline, CDR1 is SGHDT, CDR2 YYEEEE. The CDR3 loop is CASSLRTLYQETQYF. The DNA for the CDR3 is TGTGCCAGCAGCTTGCGGACACTGTACCAAGAGACCCAGTACTTC.

The chain joins TRBV9 to TRBJ2-2; the D is unclear. The CDR3 runs 13 residues. Trimming took off 0 bases at V and 5 bases at J, with 5 bases between the two ends. The germline V gene encodes CDR1 SGDLS and CDR2 YYNGEE. Here the CDR3 reads CASSVGGTGELFF. CDR3 bases: TGTGCCAGCAGCGTAGGAGGAACCGGGGAGCTGTTTTTT. The variable domain in full, completed from reference TRBV9 and TRBJ2-2, reads DSGVTQTPKHLITATGQRVTLRCSPRSGDLSVYWYQQSLDQGLQFLIQYYNGEERAKGNILERFSAQQFPDLHSELNLSSLELGDSALYFCASSVGGTGELFFGEGSRLTVL.

The chain carries TRBV4-1 and TRBJ1-1; possibly TRBD1 for D (5 bases). Deletions cut 3 bases from V and 0 bases from J, with 17 bases between. This CDR3 has 17 residues. The germline CDR1 and CDR2 sequences are MGHRA and YSYEKL. CDR3: CASSQPRRNRMNTEAFF. The CDR3 DNA is TGCGCCAGCAGCCAGCCCCGGCGGAACAGGATGAACACTGAAGCTTTCTTT.

The chain combines TRBV15 with TRBJ1-2; D gene unclear. Germline V CDR1 and CDR2: LNHNV, YYDKDF (reference sequence). V shed 5 bases and J shed 2 bases, with 12 bases lying between them. The CDR3 length is 14 residues. The CDR3 DNA follows: TGTGCCACCAGCCCTACCGACACGAACTATGGCTACACCTTC. Amino acid sequence: CATSPTDTNYGYTF.

This chain uses TRBV9 with TRBJ1-2; 7 bases are a match to TRBD1. V was clipped by 4 bases and J by 4 bases; unmatched bases: 7. Germline V gene sequence: CDR1 SGDLS, CDR2 YYNGEE. This CDR3 contains 14 residues. CDR3 region: CASSSDRDGYGYTF. The DNA for the CDR3 is TGTGCCAGCAGCTCTGACAGGGACGGCTATGGCTACACCTTC.

The chain joins TRBV19 to TRBJ2-7; 8 bases match TRBD1. Per the germline V gene, CDR1 is LNHDA and CDR2 is SQIVND (reference sequence). The CDR3 spans 14 residues. The V segment lost 7 bases and the J segment 6 bases; nucleotides outside the gene matches: 11. The CDR3: CASTPGQGRSEQYF. For the CDR3, the DNA is TGTGCCAGTACTCCAGGACAGGGACGGAGCGAGCAGTACTTC.